This T cell receptor (beta chain) was identified in a study of T cells expressing NK-cell markers. Across the study: Obtained from sorted CD3+CD56+NKG2C+, CD3+CD56+NKG2C- and CD3+CD56-NKG2C+ T cells were the TCR beta repertoires. The study, taken as a whole, reports: Over 5 donors had dominant NKG2C+ clonotypes that comprised about 1.0-7.5% of their CD8+ T cells. These clonotypes additionally ranked first within the CD3+CD56-NKG2C+ fraction of a few donors.

TCR beta cDNA was generated via 5'RACE template switching incorporating UMIs. TCRdb reprocessed the 5' RACE reads; each CDR3 protein has one entry and no DNA is given. Its listing shows 300,000 to 450,000 distinct CDR3 sequences. In germline, CDR1 is MDHEN, CDR2 SYDVKM. This CDR3 region has 12 residues. In regard to this clonotype: What it binds is unknown.

V gene TRBV28 combines with J gene TRBJ2-7; TCRdb lists TRBD1, though no DNA is available to test this call. Input material: blood T cells: a sorted CD56 or NKG2C T cell subset, CD4+ or CD8+ T cells, or bulk PBMC T cells (not recorded which). The sequence came from a man aged 18-75 years in good health. CDR3 loop: CASTLKGDEQYF.